The source of this T cell receptor (beta chain) is a study of radiotherapy plus CTLA-4 blockade in lung cancer. Overall study context: Objective responses were documented in around a sixth of patients, with disease control in around 31%. Findings and caveats of the study: It was early blood T cell clone dynamics, with interferon-beta, that reportedly best predicted response. Subsequent to radiotherapy plus ipilimumab, tumor-derived TCR clones underwent expansion in blood.

Patients had chemo-refractory metastatic non-small-cell lung cancer and received focal radiation plus CTLA-4 blockade that used ipilimumab. V lost 7 bases, J lost 1 base, and 7 bases stayed unmatched. Per the germline V gene, CDR1 is MNHEY and CDR2 is SVGAGI. The CDR3 is made up of 14 amino acids. The count of this clone is one. Its antigen is undetermined. The method was immunoSEQ multiplex PCR; TCRdb's version includes in-frame clones alone and lacks a portion of them. The sample carries about 95,000 clones, more than 75% recorded once. Sequencing used peripheral blood, obtained from a patient treated with radiotherapy plus ipilimumab. The sequence was obtained from a human donor with non-small cell lung cancer who had a partial response to radiotherapy plus ipilimumab. The V gene is TRBV6-5, the J gene TRBJ2-7; 7 nucleotides align to TRBD2. The CDR3 sequence: CASTKGTTSYEQYF. The CDR3 coding sequence is TGTGCCAGCACTAAAGGGACTACGTCCTACGAGCAGTACTTC.